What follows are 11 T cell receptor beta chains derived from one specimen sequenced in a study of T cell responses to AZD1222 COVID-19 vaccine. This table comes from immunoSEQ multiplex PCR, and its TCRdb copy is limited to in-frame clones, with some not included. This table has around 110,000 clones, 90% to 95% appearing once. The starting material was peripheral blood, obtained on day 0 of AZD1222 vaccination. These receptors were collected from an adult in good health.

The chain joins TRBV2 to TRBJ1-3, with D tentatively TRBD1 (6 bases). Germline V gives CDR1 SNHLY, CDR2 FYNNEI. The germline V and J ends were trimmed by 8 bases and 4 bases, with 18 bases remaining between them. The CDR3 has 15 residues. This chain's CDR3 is CASRPTGARGNTIYF. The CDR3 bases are TGTGCCAGCCGTCCGACGGGGGCGCGGGGAAACACCATATATTTT.

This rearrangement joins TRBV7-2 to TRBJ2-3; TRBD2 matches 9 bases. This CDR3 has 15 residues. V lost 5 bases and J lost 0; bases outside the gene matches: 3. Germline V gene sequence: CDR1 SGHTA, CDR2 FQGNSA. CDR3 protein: CASSHGTSSTDTQYF. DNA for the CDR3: TGTGCCAGCAGCCACGGGACTAGCAGCACAGATACGCAGTATTTT.

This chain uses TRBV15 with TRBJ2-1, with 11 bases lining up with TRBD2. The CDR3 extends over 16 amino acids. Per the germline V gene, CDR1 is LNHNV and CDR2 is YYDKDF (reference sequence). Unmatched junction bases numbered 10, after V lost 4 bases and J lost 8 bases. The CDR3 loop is CATSKKTSGTTHEQFF. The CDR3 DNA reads TGTGCCACCAGCAAAAAGACTAGCGGGACTACACATGAGCAGTTCTTC.

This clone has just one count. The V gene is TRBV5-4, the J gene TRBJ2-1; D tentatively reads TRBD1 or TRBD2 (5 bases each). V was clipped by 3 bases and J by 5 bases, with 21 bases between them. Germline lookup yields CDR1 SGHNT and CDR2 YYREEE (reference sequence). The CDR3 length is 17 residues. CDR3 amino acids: CASSSTWGSGLNNEQFF. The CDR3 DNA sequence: TGTGCCAGCAGCTCCACCTGGGGGTCAGGGTTAAACAATGAGCAGTTCTTC.

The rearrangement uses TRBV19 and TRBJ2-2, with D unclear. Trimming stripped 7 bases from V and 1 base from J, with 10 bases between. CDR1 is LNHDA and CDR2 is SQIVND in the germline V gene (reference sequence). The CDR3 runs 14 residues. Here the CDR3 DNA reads TGTGCCAGTATGAAAAGGAAGAACACCGGGGAGCTGTTTTTT. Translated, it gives CASMKRKNTGELFF.

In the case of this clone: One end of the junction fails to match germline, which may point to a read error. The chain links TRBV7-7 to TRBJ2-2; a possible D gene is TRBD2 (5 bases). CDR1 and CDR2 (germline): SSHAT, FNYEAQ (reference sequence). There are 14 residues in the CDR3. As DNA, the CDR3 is TGTGCTAGCACCCCCGAGGGGAACACCGGGGAGCTGTTTTTT. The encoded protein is CASTPEGNTGELFF.

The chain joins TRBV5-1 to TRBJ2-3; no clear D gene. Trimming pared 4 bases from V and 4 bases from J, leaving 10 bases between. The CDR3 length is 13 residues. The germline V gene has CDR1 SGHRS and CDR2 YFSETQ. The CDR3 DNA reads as TGCGCCAGCAGCCCCTTTAACTCAGATACGCAGTATTTT. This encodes CASSPFNSDTQYF.

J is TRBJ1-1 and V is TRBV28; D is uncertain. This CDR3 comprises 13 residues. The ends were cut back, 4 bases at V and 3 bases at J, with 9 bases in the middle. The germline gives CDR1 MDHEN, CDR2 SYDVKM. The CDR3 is CASSSGQDTEAFF. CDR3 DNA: TGTGCCAGCAGTTCTGGTCAGGACACTGAAGCTTTCTTT. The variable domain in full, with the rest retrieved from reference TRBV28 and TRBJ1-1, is DVKVTQSSRYLVKRTGEKVFLECVQDMDHENMFWYRQDPGLGLRLIYFSYDVKMKEKGDIPEGYSVSREKKERFSLILESASTNQTSMYLCASSSGQDTEAFFGQGTRLTVV.

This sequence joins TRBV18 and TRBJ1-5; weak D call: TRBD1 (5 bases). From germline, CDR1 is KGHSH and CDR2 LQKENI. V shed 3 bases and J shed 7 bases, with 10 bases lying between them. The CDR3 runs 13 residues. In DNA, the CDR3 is TGTGCCAGCTCACCGGACCAGGGCCAGCCCCAGCATTTT. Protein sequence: CASSPDQGQPQHF.

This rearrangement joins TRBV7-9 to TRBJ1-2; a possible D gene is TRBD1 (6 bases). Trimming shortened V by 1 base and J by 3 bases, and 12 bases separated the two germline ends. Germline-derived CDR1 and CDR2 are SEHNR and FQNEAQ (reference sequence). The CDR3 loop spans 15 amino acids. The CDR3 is CASSLDGQTYYGYTF. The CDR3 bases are TGTGCCAGCAGCTTAGATGGACAGACTTACTATGGCTACACCTTC.

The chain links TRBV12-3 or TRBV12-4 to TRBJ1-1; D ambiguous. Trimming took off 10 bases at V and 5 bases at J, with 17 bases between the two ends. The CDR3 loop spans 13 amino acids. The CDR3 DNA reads TGTGCCAACAGAAGAGGATTTCTAACTGAAGCTTTCTTT. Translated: CANRRGFLTEAFF.